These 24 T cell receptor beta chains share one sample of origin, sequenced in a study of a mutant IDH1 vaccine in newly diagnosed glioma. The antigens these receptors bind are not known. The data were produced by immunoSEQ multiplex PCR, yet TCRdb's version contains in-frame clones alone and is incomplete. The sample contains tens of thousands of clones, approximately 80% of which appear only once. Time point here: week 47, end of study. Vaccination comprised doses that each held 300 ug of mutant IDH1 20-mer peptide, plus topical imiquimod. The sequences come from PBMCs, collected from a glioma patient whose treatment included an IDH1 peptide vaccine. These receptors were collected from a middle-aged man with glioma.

The CDR3 sequence is CAISEDSTYGYTF. In DNA, the CDR3 is TGTGCCATCAGTGAGGACAGTACCTATGGCTACACCTTC. The chain employs TRBV10-3 and TRBJ1-2; possibly TRBD1 for D (5 bases). V was clipped by 2 bases and J by 4 bases, with 8 bases between them. The CDR3 sequence is 13 residues long. Germline CDR1 and CDR2: ENHRY and SYGVKD.

CDR3 region: CASSSDGSNEKLFF. The CDR3 DNA sequence: TGTGCCAGCAGCTCGGATGGAAGCAATGAAAAACTGTTTTTT. This chain links TRBV7-6 with TRBJ1-4; no definite D call. CDR3 size: 14 residues. V lost 4 bases and J lost 5, with 11 bases in between. Germline loops: CDR1 SGHVS, CDR2 FNYEAQ. Full variable domain (outside the CDR3, taken from reference TRBV7-6 and TRBJ1-4): GAGVSQSPRYKVTKRGQDVALRCDPISGHVSLYWYRQALGQGPEFLTYFNYEAQQDKSGLPNDRFSAERPEGSISTLTIQRTEQRDSAMYRCASSSDGSNEKLFFGSGTQLSVL.

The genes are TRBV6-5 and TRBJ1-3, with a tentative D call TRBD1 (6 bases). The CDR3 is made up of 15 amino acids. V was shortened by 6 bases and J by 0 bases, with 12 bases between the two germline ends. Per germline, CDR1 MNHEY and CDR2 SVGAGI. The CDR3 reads CASSSTGSSGNTIYF. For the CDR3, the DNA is TGTGCCAGCAGCTCGACAGGTTCCTCTGGAAACACCATATATTTT.

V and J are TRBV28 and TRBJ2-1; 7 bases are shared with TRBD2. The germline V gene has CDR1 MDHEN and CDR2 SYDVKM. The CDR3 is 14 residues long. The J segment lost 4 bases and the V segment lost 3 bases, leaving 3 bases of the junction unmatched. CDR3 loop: CASSFASGYNEQFF. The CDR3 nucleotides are TGTGCCAGCAGTTTCGCTAGCGGATACAATGAGCAGTTCTTC.

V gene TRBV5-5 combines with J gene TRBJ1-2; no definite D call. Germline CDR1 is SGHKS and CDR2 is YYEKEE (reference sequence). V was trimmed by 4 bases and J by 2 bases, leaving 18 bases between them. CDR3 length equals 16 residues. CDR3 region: CASSPRIDPGNYGYTF. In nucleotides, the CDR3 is TGTGCCAGCAGCCCCAGGATAGACCCGGGGAACTATGGCTACACCTTC.

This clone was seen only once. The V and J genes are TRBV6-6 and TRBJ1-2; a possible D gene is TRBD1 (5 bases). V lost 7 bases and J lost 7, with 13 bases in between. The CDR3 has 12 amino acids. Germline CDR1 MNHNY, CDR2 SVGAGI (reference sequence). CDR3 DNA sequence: TGTGCCAGCAAGGGGCCCCCCATTGGCTACACCTTC. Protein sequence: CASKGPPIGYTF.

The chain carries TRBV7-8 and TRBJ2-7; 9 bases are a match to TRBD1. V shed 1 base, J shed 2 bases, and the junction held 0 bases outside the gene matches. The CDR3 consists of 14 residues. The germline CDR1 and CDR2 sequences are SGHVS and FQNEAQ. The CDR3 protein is CASSLGQGAYEQYF. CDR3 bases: TGTGCCAGCAGCTTAGGACAGGGGGCCTACGAGCAGTACTTC.

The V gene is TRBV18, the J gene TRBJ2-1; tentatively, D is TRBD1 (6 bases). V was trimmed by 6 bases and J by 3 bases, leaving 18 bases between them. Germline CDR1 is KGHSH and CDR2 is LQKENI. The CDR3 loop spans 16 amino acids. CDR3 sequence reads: CASSPTPGALYNEQFF. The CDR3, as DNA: TGTGCCAGCTCTCCCACCCCAGGGGCCCTCTACAATGAGCAGTTCTTC.

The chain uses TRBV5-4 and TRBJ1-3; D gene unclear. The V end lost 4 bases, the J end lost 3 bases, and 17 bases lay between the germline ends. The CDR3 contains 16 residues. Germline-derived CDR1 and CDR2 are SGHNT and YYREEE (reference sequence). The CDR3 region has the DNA TGTGCCAGCAGCCAAGGTTCGGGAGTCCTTGGAAACACCATATATTTT. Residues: CASSQGSGVLGNTIYF.

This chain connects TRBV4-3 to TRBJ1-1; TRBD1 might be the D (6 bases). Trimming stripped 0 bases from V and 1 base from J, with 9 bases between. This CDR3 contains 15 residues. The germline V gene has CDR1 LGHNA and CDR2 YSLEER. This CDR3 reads CASSQDQGTNTEAFF. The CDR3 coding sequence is TGCGCCAGCAGCCAAGATCAGGGGACGAACACTGAAGCTTTCTTT.

The CDR3 protein is CASSQEGQGEGTQYF. CDR3 in DNA: TGCGCCAGCAGCCAAGAAGGACAGGGGGAAGGTACGCAGTATTTT. This rearrangement joins TRBV4-3 to TRBJ2-3, with 10 bases identical to TRBD1. J lost 8 bases, V lost 0 bases, and 5 bases had no gene match. The V gene's germline CDR1 is LGHNA and CDR2 YSLEER. This CDR3 has 15 residues.

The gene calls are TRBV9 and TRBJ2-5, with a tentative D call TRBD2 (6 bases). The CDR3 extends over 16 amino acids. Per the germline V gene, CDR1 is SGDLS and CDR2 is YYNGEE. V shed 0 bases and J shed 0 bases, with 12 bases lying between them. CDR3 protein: CASSVGGDGNQETQYF. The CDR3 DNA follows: TGTGCCAGCAGCGTAGGGGGGGACGGCAACCAAGAGACCCAGTACTTC.

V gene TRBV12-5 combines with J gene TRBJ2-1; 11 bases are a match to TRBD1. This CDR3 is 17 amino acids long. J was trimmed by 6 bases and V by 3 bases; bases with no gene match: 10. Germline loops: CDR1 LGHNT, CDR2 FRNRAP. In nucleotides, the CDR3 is TGTGCTAGTGGTTTCCAAACCGGGACAGGGGGAACCAATGAGCAGTTCTTC. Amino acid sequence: CASGFQTGTGGTNEQFF.

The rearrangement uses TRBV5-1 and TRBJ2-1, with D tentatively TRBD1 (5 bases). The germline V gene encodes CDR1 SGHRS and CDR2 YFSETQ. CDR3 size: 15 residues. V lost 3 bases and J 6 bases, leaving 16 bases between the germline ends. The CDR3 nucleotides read TGCGCCAGCAGCTCTCCACGCAGGGTGGGCAATGAGCAGTTCTTC. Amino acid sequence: CASSSPRRVGNEQFF.

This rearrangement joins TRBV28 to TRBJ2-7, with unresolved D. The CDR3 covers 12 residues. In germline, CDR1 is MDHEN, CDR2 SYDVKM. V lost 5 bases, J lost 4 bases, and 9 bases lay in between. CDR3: CASSRETYEQYF. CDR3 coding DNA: TGTGCCAGCAGTCGAGAGACTTACGAGCAGTACTTC.

The CDR3 region is CASSRDNGAEQYF. CDR3 nucleotide sequence: TGTGCCAGCAGCCGGGATAATGGGGCCGAGCAGTACTTC. The rearrangement uses TRBV11-3 and TRBJ2-7; possibly TRBD1 or TRBD2 for D (5 bases each). Germline lookup yields CDR1 SGHNT and CDR2 YENEEA. Trimming stripped 5 bases from V and 6 bases from J, with 14 bases between. The CDR3 is made up of 13 amino acids.

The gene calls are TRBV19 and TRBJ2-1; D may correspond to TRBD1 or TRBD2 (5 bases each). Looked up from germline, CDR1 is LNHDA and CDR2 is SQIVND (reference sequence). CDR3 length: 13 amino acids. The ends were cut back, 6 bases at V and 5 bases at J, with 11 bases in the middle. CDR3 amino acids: CASSRDAHNEQFF. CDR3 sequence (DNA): TGTGCCAGTAGCCGGGACGCGCACAATGAGCAGTTCTTC. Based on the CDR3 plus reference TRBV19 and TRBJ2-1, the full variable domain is DGGITQSPKYLFRKEGQNVTLSCEQNLNHDAMYWYRQDPGQGLRLIYYSQIVNDFQKGDIAEGYSVSREKKESFPLTVTSAQKNPTAFYLCASSRDAHNEQFFGPGTRLTVL.

CDR3 bases: TGTGCCAGCAGCTCCCCTCCTGGGTACGCTGAAGCTTTCTTT. Translation gives CASSSPPGYAEAFF. The gene calls are TRBV7-9 and TRBJ1-1; D is ambiguous. The CDR3 contains 14 residues. Trimming shortened V by 4 bases and J by 6 bases, and 15 bases separated the two germline ends. CDR1 is SEHNR and CDR2 is FQNEAQ in the germline V gene (reference sequence). The whole variable domain, filled in from reference TRBV7-9 and TRBJ1-1, reads DTGVSQNPRHKITKRGQNVTFRCDPISEHNRLYWYRQTLGQGPEFLTYFQNEAQLEKSRLLSDRFSAERPKGSFSTLEIQRTEQGDSAMYLCASSSPPGYAEAFFGQGTRLTVV.

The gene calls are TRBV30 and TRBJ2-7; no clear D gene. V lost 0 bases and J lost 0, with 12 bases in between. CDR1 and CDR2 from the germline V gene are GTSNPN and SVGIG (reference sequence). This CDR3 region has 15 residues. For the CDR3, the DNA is TGTGCCTGGAGTGTACGGATCTGGAACTCCTACGAGCAGTACTTC. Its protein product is CAWSVRIWNSYEQYF.

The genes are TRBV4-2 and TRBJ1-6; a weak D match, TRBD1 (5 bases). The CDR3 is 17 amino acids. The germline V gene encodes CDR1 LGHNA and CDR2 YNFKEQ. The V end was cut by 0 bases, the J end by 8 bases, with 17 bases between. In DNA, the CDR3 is TGTGCCAGCAGCCAAGATATTGACAGCCCTGCGGATTCACCCCTCCACTTT. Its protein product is CASSQDIDSPADSPLHF.

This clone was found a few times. CDR3 coding DNA: TGTGCCAGCACCAGCACCACCGGAGGGTTCGAGCAGTACTTC. Protein product: CASTSTTGGFEQYF. The chain uses TRBV7-9 and TRBJ2-7, with a weak D call TRBD2 (6 bases). The CDR3 runs to 14 residues. In germline, CDR1 is SEHNR, CDR2 FQNEAQ (reference sequence). V lost 7 bases and J lost 6, with 19 bases in between.

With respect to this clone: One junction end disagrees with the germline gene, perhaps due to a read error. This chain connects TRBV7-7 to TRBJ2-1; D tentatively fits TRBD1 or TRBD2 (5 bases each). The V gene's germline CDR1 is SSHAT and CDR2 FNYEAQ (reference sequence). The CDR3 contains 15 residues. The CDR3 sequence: CASSRDGSSYNEQFF. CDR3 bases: TGTGCTAGCAGCCGGGACGGTAGCTCCTACAATGAGCAGTTCTTC.

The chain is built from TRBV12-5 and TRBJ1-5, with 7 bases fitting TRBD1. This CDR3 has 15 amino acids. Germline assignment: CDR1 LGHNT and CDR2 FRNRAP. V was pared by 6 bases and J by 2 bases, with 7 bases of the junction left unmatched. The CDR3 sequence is CASGVQGIGNQPQHF. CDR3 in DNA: TGTGCTAGTGGGGTACAGGGGATCGGCAATCAGCCCCAGCATTTT. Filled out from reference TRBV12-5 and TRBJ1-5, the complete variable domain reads DARVTQTPRHKVTEMGQEVTMRCQPILGHNTVFWYRQTMMQGLELLAYFRNRAPLDDSGMPKDRFSAEMPDATLATLKIQPSEPRDSAVYFCASGVQGIGNQPQHFGDGTRLSIL.

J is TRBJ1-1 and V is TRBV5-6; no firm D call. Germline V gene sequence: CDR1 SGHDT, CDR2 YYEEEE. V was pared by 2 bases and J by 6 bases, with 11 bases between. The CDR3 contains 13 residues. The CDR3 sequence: CASSLTSRAEAFF. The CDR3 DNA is TGTGCCAGCAGCTTAACTTCCAGAGCTGAAGCTTTCTTT.